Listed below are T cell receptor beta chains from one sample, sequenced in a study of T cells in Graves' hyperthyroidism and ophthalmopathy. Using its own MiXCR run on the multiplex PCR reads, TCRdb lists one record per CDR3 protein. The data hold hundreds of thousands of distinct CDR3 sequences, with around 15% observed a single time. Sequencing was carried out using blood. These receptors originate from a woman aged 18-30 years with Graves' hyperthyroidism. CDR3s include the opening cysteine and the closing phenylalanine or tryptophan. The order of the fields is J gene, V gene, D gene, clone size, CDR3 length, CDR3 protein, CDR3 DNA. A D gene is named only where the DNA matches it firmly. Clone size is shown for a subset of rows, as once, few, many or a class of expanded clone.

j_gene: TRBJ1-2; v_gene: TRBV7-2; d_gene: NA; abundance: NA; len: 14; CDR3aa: CASSLDRRSYGYTF; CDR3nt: TGTGCCAGCAGCTTAGATCGACGGAGCTATGGCTACACCTTC
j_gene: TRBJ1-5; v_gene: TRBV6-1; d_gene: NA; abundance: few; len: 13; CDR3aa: CASSETWDQPQHF; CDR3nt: TGTGCCAGCAGTGAAACTTGGGATCAGCCCCAGCATTTT
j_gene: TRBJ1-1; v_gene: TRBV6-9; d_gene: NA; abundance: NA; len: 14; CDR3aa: CASSYTGINTEAFF; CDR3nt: TGTGCCAGCAGTTACACCGGGATAAACACTGAAGCTTTCTTT
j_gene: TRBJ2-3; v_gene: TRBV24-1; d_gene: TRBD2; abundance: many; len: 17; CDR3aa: CATSAVHGGGASDTQYF; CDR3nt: TGTGCCACCAGTGCCGTCCATGGCGGGGGGGCCTCAGATACGCAGTATTTT
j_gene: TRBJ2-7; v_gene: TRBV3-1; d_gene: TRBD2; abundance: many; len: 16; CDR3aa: CASSLKTSGRAYEQYF; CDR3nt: TGTGCCAGCAGCCTTAAAACTAGCGGGAGGGCCTACGAGCAGTACTTC
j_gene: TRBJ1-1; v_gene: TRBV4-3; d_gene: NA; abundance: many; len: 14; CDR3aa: CASSQDAGRTEAFF; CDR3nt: TGCGCCAGCAGCCAAGATGCGGGTAGGACTGAAGCTTTCTTT
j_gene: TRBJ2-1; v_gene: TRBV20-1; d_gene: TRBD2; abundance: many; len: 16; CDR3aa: CSARDPGTSGDNEQFF; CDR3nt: TGCAGTGCTAGGGACCCTGGGACTAGCGGGGACAATGAGCAGTTCTTC
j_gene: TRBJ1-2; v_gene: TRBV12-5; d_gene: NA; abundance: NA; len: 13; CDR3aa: CASGSDSNYGYTF; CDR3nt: TGTGCTAGTGGTTCGGACAGCAACTATGGCTACACCTTC
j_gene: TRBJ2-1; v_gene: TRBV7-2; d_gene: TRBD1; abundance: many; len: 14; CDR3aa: CASSFRPGGNEQFF; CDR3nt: TGTGCCAGCAGCTTTCGGCCAGGGGGCAATGAGCAGTTCTTC
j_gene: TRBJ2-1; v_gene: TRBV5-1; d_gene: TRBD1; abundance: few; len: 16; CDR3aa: CASSALQGARYNEQFF; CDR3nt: TGCGCCAGCAGCGCTCTACAGGGGGCGCGGTACAATGAGCAGTTCTTC
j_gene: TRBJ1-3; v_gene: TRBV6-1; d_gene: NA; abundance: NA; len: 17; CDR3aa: CASTDWAQGWKRNTIYF; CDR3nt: TGTGCCAGCACCGACTGGGCACAGGGTTGGAAACGAAACACCATATATTTT
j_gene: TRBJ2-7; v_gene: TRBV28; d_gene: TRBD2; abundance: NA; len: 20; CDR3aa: CASSYLTGALTSGRASEQYF; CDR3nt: TGTGCCAGCAGCTACCTTACAGGGGCCCTGACTAGCGGGAGGGCGAGTGAGCAGTACTTC
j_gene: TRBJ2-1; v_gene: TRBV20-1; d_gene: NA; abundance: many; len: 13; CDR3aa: CSARVGDRNEQFF; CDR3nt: TGCAGTGCTAGAGTCGGAGACAGAAATGAGCAGTTCTTC
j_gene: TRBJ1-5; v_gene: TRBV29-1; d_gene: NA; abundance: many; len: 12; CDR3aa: CSVTTPNQPQHF; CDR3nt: TGCAGCGTCACTACCCCCAATCAGCCCCAGCATTTT
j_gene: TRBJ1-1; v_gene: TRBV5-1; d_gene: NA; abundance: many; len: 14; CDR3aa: CASSLVVVDTEAFF; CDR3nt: TGCGCCAGCAGCTTGGTAGTCGTAGACACTGAAGCTTTCTTT
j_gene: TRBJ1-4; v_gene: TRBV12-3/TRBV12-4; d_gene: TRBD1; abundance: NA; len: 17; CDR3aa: CASSLKGEGQANEKLFF; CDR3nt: TGTGCCAGCAGTTTAAAAGGCGAGGGACAGGCTAATGAAAAACTGTTTTTT
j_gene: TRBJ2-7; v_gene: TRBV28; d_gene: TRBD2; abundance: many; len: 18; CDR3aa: CASSFLSREAGLSYEQYF; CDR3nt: TGTGCCAGCAGTTTTCTATCGCGGGAGGCGGGCCTCTCCTACGAGCAGTACTTC
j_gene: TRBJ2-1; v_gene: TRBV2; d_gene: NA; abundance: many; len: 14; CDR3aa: CASIQGGWDNEQFF; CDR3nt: TGTGCCAGCATCCAGGGGGGCTGGGACAATGAGCAGTTCTTC
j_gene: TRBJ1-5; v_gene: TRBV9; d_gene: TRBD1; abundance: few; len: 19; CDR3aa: CASSPHGQGVPVRNQPQHF; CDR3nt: TGTGCCAGCAGCCCTCACGGACAGGGGGTTCCGGTGCGCAATCAGCCCCAGCATTTT
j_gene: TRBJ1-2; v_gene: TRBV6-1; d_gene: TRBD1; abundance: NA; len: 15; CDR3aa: CASSGGGQGDYGYTF; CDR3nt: TGTGCCAGCAGTGGGGGAGGACAGGGGGACTATGGCTACACCTTC
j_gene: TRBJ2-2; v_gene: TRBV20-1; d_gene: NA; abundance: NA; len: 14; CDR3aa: CSARDQGNTGELFF; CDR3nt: TGCAGTGCTAGAGATCAGGGGAACACCGGGGAGCTGTTTTTT
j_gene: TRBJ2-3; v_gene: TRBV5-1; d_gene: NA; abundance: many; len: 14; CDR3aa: CASSRDTYTDTQYF; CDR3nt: TGCGCCAGCAGTCGGGATACCTACACAGATACGCAGTATTTT
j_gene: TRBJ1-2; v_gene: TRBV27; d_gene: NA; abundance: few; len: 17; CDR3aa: CASSFTGQRRLSYGYTF; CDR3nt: TGTGCCAGCAGTTTTACCGGACAGCGCCGTTTGTCCTATGGCTACACCTTC
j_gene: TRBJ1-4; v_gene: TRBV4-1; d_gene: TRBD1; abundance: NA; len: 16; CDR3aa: CASRAGTGGLNEKLFF; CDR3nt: TGCGCCAGCAGAGCCGGGACAGGGGGTCTTAATGAAAAACTGTTTTTT
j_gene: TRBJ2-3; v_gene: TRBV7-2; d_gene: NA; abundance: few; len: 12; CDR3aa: CASSAFEPTQYF; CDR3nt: TGTGCCAGCAGCGCGTTCGAGCCCACGCAGTATTTT
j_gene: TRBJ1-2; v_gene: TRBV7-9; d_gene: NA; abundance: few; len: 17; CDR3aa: CASSHNPDRPINYGYTF; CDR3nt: TGTGCCAGCAGCCACAACCCGGACAGACCAATTAACTATGGCTACACCTTC
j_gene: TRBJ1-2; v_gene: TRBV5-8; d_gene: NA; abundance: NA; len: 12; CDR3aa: CASSTEAGGYTF; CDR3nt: TGTGCCAGCAGCACCGAAGCGGGGGGCTACACCTTC
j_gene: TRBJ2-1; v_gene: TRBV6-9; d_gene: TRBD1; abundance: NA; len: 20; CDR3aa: CASSYPQVIQTGGSYNEQFF; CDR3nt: TGTGCCAGCAGTTACCCGCAAGTAATCCAGACAGGGGGTTCCTACAATGAGCAGTTCTTC
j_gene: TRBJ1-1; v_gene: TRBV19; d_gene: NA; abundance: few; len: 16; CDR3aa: CARSPPYPAVNTEAFF; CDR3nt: TGTGCCAGATCCCCTCCTTACCCTGCGGTGAACACTGAAGCTTTCTTT
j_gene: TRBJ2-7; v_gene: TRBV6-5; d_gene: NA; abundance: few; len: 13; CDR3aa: CASSYSDYSEQYF; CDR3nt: TGTGCCAGCAGTTACTCGGACTACTCGGAGCAGTACTTC
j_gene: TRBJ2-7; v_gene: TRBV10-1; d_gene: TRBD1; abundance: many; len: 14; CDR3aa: CASRDGQGPYEQYF; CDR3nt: TGCGCCAGCAGGGACGGACAGGGCCCCTACGAGCAGTACTTC
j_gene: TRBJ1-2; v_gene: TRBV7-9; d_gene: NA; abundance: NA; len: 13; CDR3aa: CASSLIGRIGYTF; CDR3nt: TGTGCCAGCAGCTTAATAGGACGGATCGGCTACACCTTC
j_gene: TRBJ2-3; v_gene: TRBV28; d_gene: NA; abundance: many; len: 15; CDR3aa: CASSWAGAGTDTQYF; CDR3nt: TGTGCCAGCAGTTGGGCAGGGGCGGGGACAGATACGCAGTATTTT
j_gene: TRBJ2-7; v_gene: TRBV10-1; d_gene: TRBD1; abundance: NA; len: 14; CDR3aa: CASSDPDRGYRQYF; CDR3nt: TGCGCCAGCAGTGATCCGGACAGGGGGTATCGGCAGTACTTC
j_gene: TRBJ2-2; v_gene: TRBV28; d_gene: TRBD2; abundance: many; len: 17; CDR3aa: CASSPRGAGGHTGELFF; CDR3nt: TGTGCCAGCAGTCCCCGGGGAGCGGGAGGGCATACCGGGGAGCTGTTTTTT
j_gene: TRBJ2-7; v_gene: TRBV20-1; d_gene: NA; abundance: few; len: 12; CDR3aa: CSARGQSHEQYF; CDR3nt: TGCAGTGCTAGAGGACAGTCCCACGAGCAGTACTTC
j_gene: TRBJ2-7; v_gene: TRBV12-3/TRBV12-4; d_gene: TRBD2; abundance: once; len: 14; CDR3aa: CASSVRGGLWEQYF; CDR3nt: TGTGCCAGCAGCGTGCGGGGGGGCTTGTGGGAGCAGTACTTC